This T cell receptor (beta chain) was sequenced in a study of T cell repertoires and HLA-DP antigens. For pre-culture CD4+ samples, the target was fewer than 250,000 T cell genomes. Clones were sequenced by immunoSEQ multiplex PCR, and TCRdb holds only the in-frame ones, with some missing. The sample holds fewer than 75,000 clones, 80% seen once. Trimming left V 1 base short and J 1 base short, with 10 bases between. CDR3 length: 15 amino acids. The germline CDR1 and CDR2 sequences are SGHNT and YENEEA. Average purity of the negatively selected CD4+ T cells was less than 98%. As to this clone: The antigen is undetermined.

The material sequenced was CD4+ T cells from PBMCs. The J gene is TRBJ1-1, the V gene TRBV11-3, with D perhaps TRBD1 (5 bases). This TCR derives from a man in his 60s in good health and CMV-seronegative. CDR3 nucleotide sequence: TGTGCCAGCAGCTTAGGGGGGGTGCAGAACACTGAAGCTTTCTTT. Amino acid sequence: CASSLGGVQNTEAFF.